What follows describes a single T cell receptor beta chain. Its antigen is still unknown. TCRdb ran MiXCR on the 5' RACE reads and lists one entry per CDR3 protein. Of approximately 21,000 distinct CDR3 sequences in the sample, approximately 6.5% were seen once. The sample comes from a study of spatial heterogeneity in lung cancer. Whole-study results and caveats: Tumor T cells had an estimated coverage that came to roughly 7% for alpha chains and 11% to 15% for beta chains. In tumors, expanded intratumoral alpha and beta TCR counts tracked mutation counts.

The time point denotes: sample taken at primary tumor resection. V lost 6 bases and J lost 3; bases outside the gene matches: 10. CDR1 and CDR2 from the germline V gene are DFQATT and SNEGSKA (reference sequence). This CDR3 comprises 14 residues. The sequenced sample was lung tumor tissue, obtained at surgery. The receptor comes from a male donor with early-stage non-small cell lung cancer. J is TRBJ2-5 and V is TRBV20-1, with TRBD1 identical over 7 bases. The CDR3: CSARRSTGEETQYF. The DNA of the CDR3 is TGCAGTGCAAGACGTTCTACAGGGGAAGAGACCCAGTACTTC.